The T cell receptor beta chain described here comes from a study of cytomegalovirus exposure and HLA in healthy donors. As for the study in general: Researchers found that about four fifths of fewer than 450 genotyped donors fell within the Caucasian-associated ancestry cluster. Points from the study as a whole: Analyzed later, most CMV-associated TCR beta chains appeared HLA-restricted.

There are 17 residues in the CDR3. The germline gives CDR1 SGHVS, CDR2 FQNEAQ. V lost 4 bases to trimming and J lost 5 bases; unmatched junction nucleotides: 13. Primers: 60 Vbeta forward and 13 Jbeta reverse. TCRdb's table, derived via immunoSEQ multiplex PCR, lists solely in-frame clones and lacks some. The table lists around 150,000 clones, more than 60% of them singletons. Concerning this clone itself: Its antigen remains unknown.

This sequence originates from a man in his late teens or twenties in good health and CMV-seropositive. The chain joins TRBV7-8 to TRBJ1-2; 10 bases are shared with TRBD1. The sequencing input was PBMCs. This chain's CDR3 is CASSSPGTGAESYGYTF. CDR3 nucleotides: TGTGCCAGCAGCTCTCCCGGGACAGGGGCCGAAAGTTATGGCTACACCTTC. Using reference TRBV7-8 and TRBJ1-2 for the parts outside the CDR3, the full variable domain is GAGVSQSPRYKVAKRGQDVALRCDPISGHVSLFWYQQALGQGPEFLTYFQNEAQLDKSGLPSDRFFAERPEGSVSTLKIQRTQQEDSAVYLCASSSPGTGAESYGYTFGSGTRLTVV.